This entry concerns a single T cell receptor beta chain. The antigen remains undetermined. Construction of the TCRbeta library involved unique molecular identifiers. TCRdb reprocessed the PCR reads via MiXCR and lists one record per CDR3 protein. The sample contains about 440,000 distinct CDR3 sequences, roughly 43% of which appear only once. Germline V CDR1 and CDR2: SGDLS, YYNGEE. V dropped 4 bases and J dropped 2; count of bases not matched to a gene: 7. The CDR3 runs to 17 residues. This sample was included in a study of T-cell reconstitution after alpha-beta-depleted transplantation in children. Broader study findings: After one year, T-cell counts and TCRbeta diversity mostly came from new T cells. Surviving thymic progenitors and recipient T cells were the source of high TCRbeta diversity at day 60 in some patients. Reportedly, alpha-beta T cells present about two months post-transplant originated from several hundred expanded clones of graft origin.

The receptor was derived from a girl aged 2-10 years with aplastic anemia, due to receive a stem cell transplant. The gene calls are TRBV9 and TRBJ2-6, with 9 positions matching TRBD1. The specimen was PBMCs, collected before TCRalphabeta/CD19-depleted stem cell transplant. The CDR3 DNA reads TGTGCCAGCAGCCTTCCGGGACAGGGTACTGGGGCCAACGTCCTGACTTTC. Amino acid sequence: CASSLPGQGTGANVLTF.